The T cell receptor beta chain described here comes from a study of identical twins. Overall study findings and caveats: Out-of-frame sharing of TCR alpha in monozygotic twins was underestimated by models. Out-of-frame alpha sequences common to twins exhibited a surplus of low generation probability. Reduced insertions were recorded for abundant cord blood beta clonotypes, with no such pattern in memory repertoires.

One entry per CDR3 protein results from TCRdb running MiXCR on the 5' RACE reads. The sample holds a few hundred thousand distinct CDR3 sequences, roughly an eighth seen once. The V gene lost 0 bases and the J gene lost 5 bases, with 8 bases spanning the gap. CDR1 SGDLS and CDR2 YYNGEE come from the germline V gene. CDR3 size: 13 residues. On this clonotype itself: The antigen remains unidentified.

This sample also belongs to another study, concerning yellow fever vaccine responses in identical twins. As reported in that work: Reported findings indicate that twins' vaccine T cell responses seemed partially convergent, partially personalized.

J is TRBJ2-5 and V is TRBV9; D is undetermined. Input material: CD4+ T cells sorted from blood. The source of this sequence is a woman between 18 and 29 years old in good health. CDR3: CASSVERSETQYF. The CDR3 coding sequence is TGTGCCAGCAGCGTAGAGAGATCGGAGACCCAGTACTTC.